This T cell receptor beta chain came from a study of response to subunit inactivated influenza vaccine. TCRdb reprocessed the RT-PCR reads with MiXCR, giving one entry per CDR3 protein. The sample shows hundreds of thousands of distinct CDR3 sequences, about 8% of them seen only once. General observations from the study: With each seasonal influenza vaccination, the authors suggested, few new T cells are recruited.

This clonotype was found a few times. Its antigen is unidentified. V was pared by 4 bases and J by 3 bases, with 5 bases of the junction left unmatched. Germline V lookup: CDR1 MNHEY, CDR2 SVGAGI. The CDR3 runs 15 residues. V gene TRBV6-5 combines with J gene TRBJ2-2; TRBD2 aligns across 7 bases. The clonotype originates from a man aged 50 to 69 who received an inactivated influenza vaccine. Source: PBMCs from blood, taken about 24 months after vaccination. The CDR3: CASSWGGLDTGELFF. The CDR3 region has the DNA TGTGCCAGCAGTTGGGGGGGTTTAGACACCGGGGAGCTGTTTTTT.